This note documents a single T cell receptor (beta chain) sequence. This clonotype was seen a handful of times. No cognate antigen has been identified for it. Base-call qualities are not available, and no considerably larger clone is one nucleotide away. The sample belongs to a study of response to subunit inactivated influenza vaccine (dated by TCRdb to about 2018). General notes on the study: To follow how T cells responded to a trivalent subunit inactivated influenza vaccine, the researchers relied on deep quantitative profiling of the T cell receptor repertoire.

The paper as a whole reports these results and caveats: According to the authors, only a limited number of new T cells may be recruited by each seasonal influenza vaccination.

The library was produced with RT-PCR. Sequencing used an Illumina HiSeq 2500. In-frame beta chains were kept once TCRdb had trimmed the public reads at Q25 with fastp and called clones with MiXCR. Every CDR3 protein is listed once, alongside the most common genes and DNA of its rows. Here the sample has 650,000 to 700,000 distinct CDR3 sequences; less than 20% occur a single time. The top ten hold under 14% of the sample. For this chain, trimming is 0 bases at the V end and 6 bases at the J end, and the number of junction bases without a gene match is 3. In the germline V gene (reference sequence), CDR1 corresponds to SGHKS and CDR2 to YYEKEE. The CDR3, from cysteine to phenylalanine, totals 13 residues. The DNA shown is the 39-base CDR3, in frame from base 1.

The clonotype comes from a man aged 50-60 years who received an inactivated influenza vaccine. Donor details come from another sample of the same person, matched by shared clones. The sequenced sample was PBMCs from blood, obtained roughly 13 days after vaccination. The chain joins TRBV5-5 to TRBJ2-7; TRBD2 fits 7 bases in the junction. The sequenced DNA: TGTGCCAGCAGCTTGGCTACTAGCGTCGAGCAGTACTTC. This gives the protein CASSLATSVEQYF.